The rows below give T cell receptor beta chains drawn from one sample of a study of blood T cell repertoires in COVID-19. Libraries were prepared by immunoSEQ multiplex PCR; TCRdb keeps only in-frame clonotypes and omits some of them. The data show fewer than 250,000 clones, 86% seen once. The sample taken for sequencing was PBMCs or T cells enriched from blood (not recorded which). These receptors originate from a woman aged 35 to 49 in a cohort exposed to, infected with or recovered from COVID-19 (not recorded which). Both conserved end residues are part of each CDR3. Fields, in order: V gene, D gene, clone size, J gene, CDR3 DNA, CDR3 protein. D genes are given only for firm matches. For some rows the clone size is stated as once, few or many, or as a class when expanded; others skip it.

V gene: TRBV21-1; D gene: -; clone size: -; J gene: TRBJ2-3; CDR3 DNA: TGTGCCAGCAGCAAAGTCTGGAGTAGCGGGGTTAGCACAGATACGCAGTATTTT; CDR3 protein: CASSKVWSSGVSTDTQYF
V gene: TRBV10-3; D gene: -; clone size: -; J gene: TRBJ1-3; CDR3 DNA: TGTGCCACCACCTCCCTCGGCGAGGGTTTAGAAAACACCATATATTTT; CDR3 protein: CATTSLGEGLENTIYF
V gene: TRBV9; D gene: -; clone size: -; J gene: TRBJ1-2; CDR3 DNA: TGTGCCAGCAGCGAAGGACAGATTAACTATGGCTACACCTTC; CDR3 protein: CASSEGQINYGYTF
V gene: TRBV21-1; D gene: -; clone size: -; J gene: TRBJ1-2; CDR3 DNA: TGTGCCGGACGGCCTGAGACAGGGAATAGAGGCTACACCTTC; CDR3 protein: CAGRPETGNRGYTF
V gene: TRBV28; D gene: -; clone size: few; J gene: TRBJ2-3; CDR3 DNA: TGTGCCAGCGGCGATACGCAGTATTTT; CDR3 protein: CASGDTQYF
V gene: TRBV28; D gene: TRBD1; clone size: -; J gene: TRBJ2-3; CDR3 DNA: TGTGCCAGCAGTTCGGGGACAGGAGCTAGCACAGATACGCAGTATTTT; CDR3 protein: CASSSGTGASTDTQYF
V gene: TRBV4-2; D gene: -; clone size: few; J gene: TRBJ2-7; CDR3 DNA: TGTGCCAGCAGCCAGGGGCCCAGGGGCGCCTACGAGCAGTACTTC; CDR3 protein: CASSQGPRGAYEQYF
V gene: TRBV7-9; D gene: TRBD1; clone size: few; J gene: TRBJ1-2; CDR3 DNA: TGTGCCAGCAGCTTAGAGACAGGGGCGGGGTATGGCTACACCTTC; CDR3 protein: CASSLETGAGYGYTF
V gene: TRBV24-1; D gene: TRBD1; clone size: -; J gene: TRBJ1-2; CDR3 DNA: TGTGCCACCAGCACTGGACAGGGCGGCTATGGCTACACCTTC; CDR3 protein: CATSTGQGGYGYTF
V gene: TRBV3-1/TRBV3-2; D gene: TRBD2; clone size: -; J gene: TRBJ2-5; CDR3 DNA: TGTGCCAGCAGCCAAGAGAGACCGGGACTAACGTACCAAGAGACCCAGTACTTC; CDR3 protein: CASSQERPGLTYQETQYF
V gene: TRBV24-1; D gene: -; clone size: -; J gene: TRBJ1-4; CDR3 DNA: TGTGCCACCAGTGATCCCCATTCAGGGGACCCTAATGAAAAACTGTTTTTT; CDR3 protein: CATSDPHSGDPNEKLFF
V gene: TRBV7-9; D gene: TRBD1; clone size: -; J gene: TRBJ2-3; CDR3 DNA: TGTGCCAGCAGCTTGGGAGGAGACAGGGGTCTAAGGACAGATACGCAGTATTTT; CDR3 protein: CASSLGGDRGLRTDTQYF
V gene: TRBV27; D gene: -; clone size: -; J gene: TRBJ2-7; CDR3 DNA: TGTGCCAGCAGTTTAGGCAGTAACTACGAGCAGTACTTC; CDR3 protein: CASSLGSNYEQYF
V gene: TRBV5-1; D gene: -; clone size: few; J gene: TRBJ2-7; CDR3 DNA: TGCGCCAGCAGCTTGGTCGGGTACGAGCAGTACTTC; CDR3 protein: CASSLVGYEQYF
V gene: TRBV7-9; D gene: -; clone size: -; J gene: TRBJ2-5; CDR3 DNA: TGTGCCAGCAGCTTAGTCAGGGCGGTGGAGACCCAGTACTTC; CDR3 protein: CASSLVRAVETQYF
V gene: TRBV5-1; D gene: TRBD1; clone size: -; J gene: TRBJ1-5; CDR3 DNA: TGCGCCAGCAGCTTCCCCGGGACAGGGTCACAATGGCAGCCCCAGCATTTT; CDR3 protein: CASSFPGTGSQWQPQHF
V gene: TRBV9; D gene: TRBD1; clone size: -; J gene: TRBJ2-2; CDR3 DNA: TGTGCCAGCAGCGTAGAGGGGGCTCATAAGGGGGAGCTGTTTTTT; CDR3 protein: CASSVEGAHKGELFF
V gene: TRBV7-9; D gene: TRBD1; clone size: -; J gene: TRBJ1-2; CDR3 DNA: TGTGCCAGCAGCTTAGAGGGGAAGACAGGGAACTATGGCTACACCTTC; CDR3 protein: CASSLEGKTGNYGYTF
V gene: TRBV20-1; D gene: TRBD1; clone size: -; J gene: TRBJ2-7; CDR3 DNA: TGCAGTGCTAGTGAGACAGGGGGTTACGAGCAGTACTTC; CDR3 protein: CSASETGGYEQYF
V gene: TRBV19; D gene: -; clone size: many; J gene: TRBJ1-6; CDR3 DNA: TGTGCCAGTACCCCTGGACAGTGGGATTCACCCCTCCACTTT; CDR3 protein: CASTPGQWDSPLHF
V gene: TRBV5-4; D gene: -; clone size: -; J gene: TRBJ1-1; CDR3 DNA: TGTGCCAGCAGCTTAGGCTCAGGGGCGGGCACTGAAGCTTTCTTT; CDR3 protein: CASSLGSGAGTEAFF
V gene: TRBV6-1; D gene: TRBD1; clone size: once; J gene: TRBJ1-5; CDR3 DNA: TGTGCCAGCAGTGAAGGGACAGGTTACAATCAGCCCCAGCATTTT; CDR3 protein: CASSEGTGYNQPQHF
V gene: TRBV7-2; D gene: -; clone size: once; J gene: TRBJ2-7; CDR3 DNA: TGTGCCAGCAGCTTAGAACTGTGGACAACCTACGAGCAGTACTTC; CDR3 protein: CASSLELWTTYEQYF
V gene: TRBV7-7; D gene: -; clone size: -; J gene: TRBJ2-7; CDR3 DNA: TGTGCCAGCAGCAACCAGGGTCCCGAGCGGTACTTC; CDR3 protein: CASSNQGPERYF
V gene: TRBV7-8; D gene: TRBD1; clone size: once; J gene: TRBJ1-2; CDR3 DNA: TGTGCCAGCAGCTTAGTGTCTGGGGGACAGGGAGTTGGCTATGGCTACACCTTC; CDR3 protein: CASSLVSGGQGVGYGYTF
V gene: TRBV19; D gene: TRBD2; clone size: -; J gene: TRBJ2-2; CDR3 DNA: TGTGCCAGTAGTCCCGGACTAGCGGGGAAGAACACCGGGGAGCTGTTTTTT; CDR3 protein: CASSPGLAGKNTGELFF
V gene: TRBV5-4; D gene: -; clone size: -; J gene: TRBJ1-2; CDR3 DNA: TGTGCCAGCAGTTCGTTTGCGATAAACTATGGCTACACCTTC; CDR3 protein: CASSSFAINYGYTF
V gene: TRBV7-9; D gene: TRBD1; clone size: -; J gene: TRBJ2-2; CDR3 DNA: TGTGCCAGCAGCTTATCCGGGACAGGGGCGGACACCGGGGAGCTGTTTTTT; CDR3 protein: CASSLSGTGADTGELFF
V gene: TRBV9; D gene: -; clone size: -; J gene: TRBJ2-5; CDR3 DNA: TGTGCCAGCAGCGTAGGGACTCAAACCCGAGAGACCCAGTACTTC; CDR3 protein: CASSVGTQTRETQYF
V gene: TRBV14; D gene: TRBD1; clone size: -; J gene: TRBJ2-7; CDR3 DNA: TGTGCCAGCAGCCCTCCCGGGACAGGGAGAGGCGAGCAGTACTTC; CDR3 protein: CASSPPGTGRGEQYF
V gene: TRBV19; D gene: TRBD1; clone size: -; J gene: TRBJ2-7; CDR3 DNA: TGTGCCAGTAGTAGCGGACAGGGGTCCTACGAGCAGTACTTC; CDR3 protein: CASSSGQGSYEQYF
V gene: TRBV6-2/TRBV6-3; D gene: TRBD2; clone size: -; J gene: TRBJ2-3; CDR3 DNA: TGTGCCAGCAGTCCCAGACTAGCGGGAGGGCGAGGAACAGATACGCAGTATTTT; CDR3 protein: CASSPRLAGGRGTDTQYF
V gene: TRBV7-8; D gene: TRBD1; clone size: few; J gene: TRBJ1-4; CDR3 DNA: TGTGCCAGCAGTTGGACAGGGAGGCGGAACTCTAATGAAAAACTGTTTTTT; CDR3 protein: CASSWTGRRNSNEKLFF
V gene: TRBV9; D gene: -; clone size: once; J gene: TRBJ1-1; CDR3 DNA: TGTGCCAGCAGCCCGCAGGTTGGGGGGACTGAAGCTTTCTTT; CDR3 protein: CASSPQVGGTEAFF
V gene: TRBV4-2; D gene: -; clone size: few; J gene: TRBJ1-1; CDR3 DNA: TGTGCCAGCAGCCAAGACAGGGGAGAAGAAGCTTTCTTT; CDR3 protein: CASSQDRGEEAFF
V gene: TRBV7-9; D gene: TRBD2; clone size: once; J gene: TRBJ2-1; CDR3 DNA: TGTGCCAGCAGCGCCACCGGGACTAGCGGCCCCTACAATGAGCAGTTCTTC; CDR3 protein: CASSATGTSGPYNEQFF
V gene: TRBV2; D gene: TRBD1; clone size: few; J gene: TRBJ2-2; CDR3 DNA: TGTGCCAGCCGGGGGCTCCGGGACAGGGTTACGAACACCGGGGAGCTGTTTTTT; CDR3 protein: CASRGLRDRVTNTGELFF
V gene: TRBV24-1; D gene: -; clone size: -; J gene: TRBJ2-2; CDR3 DNA: TGTGCCACCAGTGATCCGACAGGAGCCGGGGAGCTGTTTTTT; CDR3 protein: CATSDPTGAGELFF
V gene: TRBV27; D gene: TRBD1; clone size: -; J gene: TRBJ1-2; CDR3 DNA: TGTGCCAGCAGTTTAGTCGGGGGACAGAACTATGGCTACACCTTC; CDR3 protein: CASSLVGGQNYGYTF
V gene: TRBV4-1; D gene: TRBD1; clone size: -; J gene: TRBJ2-3; CDR3 DNA: TGCGCCAGCAGCCAATCCCTGACACAGGGGGCTAGCACAGATACGCAGTATTTT; CDR3 protein: CASSQSLTQGASTDTQYF
V gene: TRBV4-1; D gene: -; clone size: -; J gene: TRBJ1-2; CDR3 DNA: TGCGCCAGCAGCCAAGCCGGGAACCTTAACTATGGCTACACCTTC; CDR3 protein: CASSQAGNLNYGYTF
V gene: TRBV4-1; D gene: -; clone size: -; J gene: TRBJ2-4; CDR3 DNA: TGCGCCAGCAGCCAAGAAACTACAGGGCAGAGGTCCGACATTCAGTACTTC; CDR3 protein: CASSQETTGQRSDIQYF
V gene: TRBV15; D gene: -; clone size: -; J gene: TRBJ1-4; CDR3 DNA: TGTGCCACCAGCAGAAGTAGGAGTTCGGCGGGCGAAAAACTGTTTTTT; CDR3 protein: CATSRSRSSAGEKLFF
V gene: TRBV18; D gene: -; clone size: -; J gene: TRBJ2-5; CDR3 DNA: TGTGCCAGCTCACCGGGTGGGCCGACACAAGAGACCCAGTACTTC; CDR3 protein: CASSPGGPTQETQYF
V gene: TRBV11-3; D gene: -; clone size: -; J gene: TRBJ1-2; CDR3 DNA: TGTGCCAGCAGCTTAGGTTTCAGGGAATATGGCTACACCTTC; CDR3 protein: CASSLGFREYGYTF
V gene: TRBV28; D gene: TRBD1; clone size: -; J gene: TRBJ1-1; CDR3 DNA: TGTGCCAGTTCGAGACAGGGAGGTCGAATCACTGAAGCTTTCTTT; CDR3 protein: CASSRQGGRITEAFF
V gene: TRBV6-4; D gene: TRBD2; clone size: -; J gene: TRBJ2-2; CDR3 DNA: TGTGCCAGCAGCCGGCGGGGGGAGACCGGGGAGCTGTTTTTT; CDR3 protein: CASSRRGETGELFF
V gene: TRBV5-1; D gene: TRBD1; clone size: -; J gene: TRBJ2-7; CDR3 DNA: TGCGCCAGCAGCCCAGCCGGGACAGCGACCTACGAGCAGTACTTC; CDR3 protein: CASSPAGTATYEQYF
V gene: TRBV7-2; D gene: -; clone size: few; J gene: TRBJ1-2; CDR3 DNA: TGTGCCAGCAGCTTAGAACAGGGTTATGGCTACACCTTC; CDR3 protein: CASSLEQGYGYTF
V gene: TRBV5-4; D gene: TRBD1; clone size: -; J gene: TRBJ1-3; CDR3 DNA: TGTGCCAGCAGCCGGACAGGGGGTGCTGGAAACACCATATATTTT; CDR3 protein: CASSRTGGAGNTIYF
V gene: TRBV10-3; D gene: -; clone size: -; J gene: TRBJ2-7; CDR3 DNA: TGTGCCATCAGTCAGGGATTGTCCTACGAGCAGTACTTC; CDR3 protein: CAISQGLSYEQYF
V gene: TRBV5-6; D gene: -; clone size: -; J gene: TRBJ1-4; CDR3 DNA: TGTGCCAGCAGCTCCCCCCAGGATGAAAAACTGTTTTTT; CDR3 protein: CASSSPQDEKLFF
V gene: TRBV4-2; D gene: TRBD2; clone size: few; J gene: TRBJ2-7; CDR3 DNA: TGTGCCAGCAGCCAAATCAATCTAGCGGGAGCACCCTACGAGCAGTACTTC; CDR3 protein: CASSQINLAGAPYEQYF
V gene: TRBV2; D gene: TRBD1; clone size: -; J gene: TRBJ2-7; CDR3 DNA: TGTGCCAGCAGGGGACAGGGTTCGCCCTACGAGCAGTACTTC; CDR3 protein: CASRGQGSPYEQYF
V gene: TRBV27; D gene: TRBD1; clone size: -; J gene: TRBJ2-7; CDR3 DNA: TGTGCCAGCAGTTTATTGGGACAGGCCCACTCCTACGAGCAGTACTTC; CDR3 protein: CASSLLGQAHSYEQYF